This T cell receptor beta chain stems from a study of blood T cell repertoires in COVID-19. Study-level background: T cells, B-cell-depleted T cells, or PBMCs supplied cDNA or gDNA.

Here immunoSEQ multiplex PCR was the method, and the copy in TCRdb shows in-frame clones only, minus some. The data contain around 130,000 clones, approximately 85% of them singletons. This clone occurred once. The CDR3 extends over 13 amino acids. Trimming took 8 bases from V and 6 from J, leaving 13 bases between them. Germline lookup yields CDR1 MNHEY and CDR2 SVGAGI. This TCR derives from a human donor in a cohort sampled during active COVID-19. The chain employs TRBV6-5 and TRBJ2-2; D remains unclear. The specimen sequenced was peripheral blood. For the CDR3, the DNA is TGTGCCAGCCGGGTCCTAAGGTCCGGGGAGCTGTTTTTT. Encoded protein: CASRVLRSGELFF.